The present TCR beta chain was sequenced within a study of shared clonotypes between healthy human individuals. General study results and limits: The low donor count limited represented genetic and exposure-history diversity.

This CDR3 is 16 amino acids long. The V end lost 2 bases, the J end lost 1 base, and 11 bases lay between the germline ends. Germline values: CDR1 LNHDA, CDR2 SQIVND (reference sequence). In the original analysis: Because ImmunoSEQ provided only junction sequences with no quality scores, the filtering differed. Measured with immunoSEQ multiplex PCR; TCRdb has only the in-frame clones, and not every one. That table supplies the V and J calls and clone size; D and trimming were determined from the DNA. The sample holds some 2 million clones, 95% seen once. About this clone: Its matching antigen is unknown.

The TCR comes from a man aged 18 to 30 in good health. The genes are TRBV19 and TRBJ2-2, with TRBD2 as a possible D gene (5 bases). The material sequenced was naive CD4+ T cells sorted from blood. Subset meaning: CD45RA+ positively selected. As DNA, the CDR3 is TGTGCCAGTAGTATAATCAAGGCGGGGAACACCGGGGAGCTGTTTTTT. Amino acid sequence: CASSIIKAGNTGELFF.